A selection of T cell receptor beta chains follows, all from one sample in a study of shared clonotypes between healthy human individuals. Some clones are missing from TCRdb's copy, which holds only in-frame ones; the method was immunoSEQ multiplex PCR. The sample carries about 2.4 million clones, approximately 92% recorded once. Input material: naive CD4+ T cells sorted from blood. The receptors come from a man between 18 and 29 years old in good health. CDR3s include the opening cysteine and the closing phenylalanine or tryptophan. The order of the fields is CDR3 length, J gene, clone size, D gene, V gene, CDR3 protein, CDR3 DNA. D genes are given only for firm matches. A clone size is listed for some rows: how often the clone was seen (once, few, many), or a class if it is expanded.

>15|TRBJ2-5|NA|TRBD2|TRBV28
CASSFGGLAGSKKYF
TGTGCCAGCAGTTTTGGGGGACTAGCGGGGTCAAAGAAGTACTTC
>14|TRBJ1-4|NA|TRBD1|TRBV6-1
CASSYRTGGEKLFF
TGTGCCAGCAGTTATAGGACAGGGGGAGAAAAACTGTTTTTT
>14|TRBJ1-1|once|NA|TRBV18
CASSPLGQITEAFF
TGTGCCAGCTCACCACTTGGACAGATCACTGAAGCTTTCTTT
>14|TRBJ1-1|NA|NA|TRBV6-5
CASSYRRGDTEAFF
TGTGCCAGCAGTTACCGTAGGGGTGACACTGAAGCTTTCTTT
>15|TRBJ2-7|NA|TRBD1|TRBV6-1
CASRWDRGLSYEQYF
TGTGCCAGCCGCTGGGACAGGGGGCTCTCCTACGAGCAGTACTTC
>15|TRBJ2-5|NA|TRBD2|TRBV5-4
CASSLGLAGEETQYF
TGTGCCAGCAGCTTGGGGCTAGCGGGAGAGGAGACCCAGTACTTC
>15|TRBJ1-2|NA|TRBD1|TRBV9
CASSAGGAANYGYTF
TGTGCCAGCAGCGCAGGGGGAGCAGCTAACTATGGCTACACCTTC
>13|TRBJ2-3|NA|NA|TRBV7-2
CASSSTSTDTQYF
TGTGCCAGCAGCTCGACTAGCACAGATACGCAGTATTTT
>15|TRBJ2-2|NA|TRBD1|TRBV5-1
CASSRRTGNTGELFF
TGCGCCAGCAGCCGCCGGACAGGGAACACCGGGGAGCTGTTTTTT
>13|TRBJ2-7|once|NA|TRBV7-2
CASSQGIAYEQYF
TGTGCCAGCAGCCAGGGGATAGCCTACGAGCAGTACTTC
>14|TRBJ2-1|NA|TRBD2|TRBV5-1
CASSALAGESEQFF
TGCGCCAGCAGCGCCCTAGCGGGAGAGAGTGAGCAGTTCTTC
>13|TRBJ1-1|NA|NA|TRBV30
CAWSGKPFGEAFF
TGTGCCTGGAGTGGGAAGCCTTTCGGTGAAGCTTTCTTT
>13|TRBJ1-4|NA|TRBD1|TRBV2
CASRGTGVEKLFF
TGTGCCAGCAGAGGGACAGGGGTTGAAAAACTGTTTTTT
>14|TRBJ2-5|NA|NA|TRBV2
CASSEAQTAWTQYF
TGTGCCAGCAGTGAAGCGCAGACCGCATGGACCCAGTACTTC
>15|TRBJ1-1|once|TRBD1|TRBV15
CATSSLQGFFTEAFF
TGTGCCACCAGCTCTTTACAGGGGTTCTTCACTGAAGCTTTCTTT
>16|TRBJ1-4|NA|NA|TRBV25-1
CASSYQGGGSNEKLFF
TGTGCCAGCAGTTATCAGGGAGGGGGATCTAATGAAAAACTGTTTTTT
>17|TRBJ2-1|NA|NA|TRBV2
CASSERGGASSYNEQFF
TGTGCCAGCAGTGAAAGAGGGGGGGCCAGCTCCTACAATGAGCAGTTCTTC